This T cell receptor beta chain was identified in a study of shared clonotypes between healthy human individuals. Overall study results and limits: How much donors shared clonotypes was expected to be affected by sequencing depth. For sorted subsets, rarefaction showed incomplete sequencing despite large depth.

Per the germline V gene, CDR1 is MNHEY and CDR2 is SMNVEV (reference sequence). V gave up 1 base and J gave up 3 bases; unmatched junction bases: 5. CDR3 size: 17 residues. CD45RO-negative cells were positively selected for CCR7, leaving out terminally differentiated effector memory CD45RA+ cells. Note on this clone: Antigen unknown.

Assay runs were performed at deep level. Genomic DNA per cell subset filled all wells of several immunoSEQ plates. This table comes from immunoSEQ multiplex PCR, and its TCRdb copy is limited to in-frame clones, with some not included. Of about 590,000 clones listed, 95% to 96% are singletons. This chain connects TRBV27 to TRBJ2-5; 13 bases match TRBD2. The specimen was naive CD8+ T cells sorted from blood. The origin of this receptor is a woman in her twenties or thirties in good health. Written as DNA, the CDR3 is TGTGCCAGCAGTTTATTTGGGACTAGCGGGGATAAAGAGACCCAGTACTTC. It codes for CASSLFGTSGDKETQYF.